This passage covers 23 T cell receptor beta chains from one sample sequenced in a study of glioma-infiltrating T cells after dendritic cell vaccination. Using immunoSEQ multiplex PCR, the repertoire was profiled, and TCRdb retains in-frame clones only, with some absent. The sample records more than 95,000 clones, 75% to 85% being singletons. The starting material was blood, obtained before dendritic cell vaccination. Source of these receptors: a human donor with glioblastoma.

As regards this clone: Different DNA sequences within this sample yield the same CDR3. The genes are TRBV2 and TRBJ1-3; possible D gene TRBD1, 6 bases. Germline V gene lookup returns CDR1 SNHLY and CDR2 FYNNEI. V lost 2 bases and J lost 4, with 12 bases in between. The CDR3 extends over 15 amino acids. CDR3 amino acids: CASSERTGLGNTIYF. CDR3 bases: TGTGCCAGCAGTGAAAGAACAGGGTTGGGAAACACCATATATTTT.

The CDR3 DNA follows: TGTGCCAGCAGCTTAGTACAGGGGGGAATGTCACCCCTCCACTTT. Translating it yields CASSLVQGGMSPLHF. The rearrangement uses TRBV7-2 and TRBJ1-6; 8 bases are shared with TRBD1. CDR1 is SGHTA, CDR2 FQGNSA, per germline. This CDR3 is 15 amino acids long. V lost 1 base, J lost 10 bases, and 6 bases stayed unmatched.

The gene calls are TRBV7-8 and TRBJ1-3; 8 nucleotides match TRBD1. Germline V gene lookup returns CDR1 SGHVS and CDR2 FQNEAQ. The CDR3 has 16 residues. Germline trimming cut 5 bases from V and 0 bases from J; bases unmatched to any gene: 6. The CDR3 sequence is CASSDRQGLSGNTIYF. In DNA form, the CDR3 reads TGTGCCAGCAGCGACCGACAGGGGCTCTCTGGAAACACCATATATTTT.

V usage is TRBV7-8 and J usage is TRBJ2-7; 8 bases fit TRBD1. V lost 3 bases and J lost 2; bases outside the gene matches: 3. CDR1 and CDR2 (germline): SGHVS, FQNEAQ. The CDR3 totals 14 residues. The CDR3 coding sequence is TGTGCCAGCAGCTTCGGGACAGGCACCTACGAGCAGTACTTC. Translated: CASSFGTGTYEQYF.

CDR3 sequence reads: CASSQAGGSEYTGELFF. Written as DNA, the CDR3 is TGTGCCAGCAGCCAAGCTGGAGGTAGCGAATACACCGGGGAGCTGTTTTTT. V gene TRBV14 combines with J gene TRBJ2-2, with TRBD2 as a possible D gene (5 bases). This CDR3 region has 17 residues. Germline CDR1 SGHDN, CDR2 FVKESK. Trimming removed 1 base from V and 3 bases from J, with 15 bases in between.

The chain joins TRBV30 to TRBJ2-1; 10 bases agree with TRBD2. After removal of 4 bases from V and 8 bases from J, the junction contained 2 bases not matched to a gene. This CDR3 comprises 12 residues. Per germline, CDR1 GTSNPN and CDR2 SVGIG (reference sequence). The DNA for the CDR3 is TGTGCCTGGACTAGCGGGGGTTATGAGCAGTTCTTC. Translating it yields CAWTSGGYEQFF. The complete variable domain, with remaining parts taken from reference TRBV30 and TRBJ2-1, reads SQTIHQWPATLVQPVGSPLSLECTVEGTSNPNLYWYRQAAGRGLQLLFYSVGIGQISSEVPQNLSASRPQDRQFILSSKKLLLSDSGFYLCAWTSGGYEQFFGPGTRLTVL.

V is TRBV27 and J is TRBJ1-2, with D uncertain. Trimming cost V 6 bases and J 4 bases, with 12 bases left between them. Germline V gene data show CDR1 as MNHEY and CDR2 as SMNVEV (reference sequence). The CDR3 runs 13 residues. This chain's CDR3 is CASSLGVGYGYTF. In nucleotides, the CDR3 is TGTGCCAGCAGCCTCGGGGTGGGCTATGGCTACACCTTC.

This rearrangement joins TRBV30 to TRBJ2-2; 7 bases align to TRBD1. The CDR3 extends over 12 amino acids. The ends lost 4 bases at V and 7 bases at J; junction bases unmatched: 3. Germline lookup yields CDR1 GTSNPN and CDR2 SVGIG (reference sequence). This CDR3 reads CAWTWDSGELFF. CDR3 nucleotides: TGTGCCTGGACCTGGGACAGCGGGGAGCTGTTTTTT.

This chain joins TRBV7-9 and TRBJ2-7, with D possibly TRBD2 on 5 matching bases. Germline V gene sequence: CDR1 SEHNR, CDR2 FQNEAQ (reference sequence). The CDR3 is 15 residues long. Deletions cut 4 bases from V and 5 bases from J, with 18 bases between. The CDR3 loop reads CASSSYAGRSHEQYF. CDR3 sequence (DNA): TGTGCCAGCAGCTCATACGCGGGCCGTTCCCACGAGCAGTACTTC.

This clone occurred a few times. The J gene is TRBJ1-4, the V gene TRBV19; TRBD1 is a possible D gene (6 bases). Germline CDR1 is LNHDA and CDR2 is SQIVND (reference sequence). V was pared by 4 bases and J by 10 bases, with 19 bases between. The CDR3 spans 15 residues. CDR3 DNA sequence: TGTGCCAGTAGTACGCCTGGGGGCTCCTTAGGAAAACTGTTTTTT. The encoded protein is CASSTPGGSLGKLFF.

CDR3: CASSMRRVNTEAFF. CDR3 nucleotide sequence: TGTGCCAGTAGTATGCGCAGGGTGAACACTGAAGCTTTCTTT. This chain links TRBV19 with TRBJ1-1, with a possible D match to TRBD1 (5 bases). The length of the CDR3 is 14 residues. Germline V gene lookup returns CDR1 LNHDA and CDR2 SQIVND (reference sequence). The V end was cut by 3 bases, the J end by 0 bases, with 8 bases between.

This clone was detected once. This rearrangement joins TRBV15 to TRBJ1-6, with a tentative D call TRBD1 (5 bases). CDR1 is LNHNV, CDR2 YYDKDF, per germline (reference sequence). Trimming pared 2 bases from V and 9 bases from J, leaving 8 bases between. The CDR3 spans 13 residues. The CDR3 sequence: CATSRKGLSPLHF. For the CDR3, the DNA is TGTGCCACCAGCAGAAAGGGACTTTCACCCCTCCACTTT.

The CDR3 loop reads CASVRDRATDTQYF. CDR3 DNA sequence: TGTGCCAGCGTTAGGGACAGGGCCACAGATACGCAGTATTTT. This sequence joins TRBV6-5 and TRBJ2-3; TRBD1 matches at 9 bases. Per the germline V gene, CDR1 is MNHEY and CDR2 is SVGAGI. The CDR3 is made up of 14 amino acids. V lost 8 bases and J lost 2; bases outside the gene matches: 5.

This clone has ten or more counts. The V call is TRBV7-2, the J call TRBJ1-3, with 12 bases matching TRBD1. The CDR3 covers 17 residues. Unmatched junction bases numbered 6, after V lost 0 bases and J lost 6 bases. Per germline, CDR1 SGHTA and CDR2 FQGNSA. The CDR3 reads CASSLASGTGGENTIYF. The CDR3 DNA is TGTGCCAGCAGCTTAGCGTCGGGGACAGGGGGCGAAAACACCATATATTTT.

This clone was seen a few times. V gene TRBV5-6 combines with J gene TRBJ1-5, with a possible D match to TRBD1 (6 bases). With 4 bases removed from V and 4 bases from J, the gap between germline ends came to 12 bases. Germline V CDR1 and CDR2: SGHDT, YYEEEE. CDR3 length: 14 residues. The CDR3 protein is CASSHGRGNQPQHF. In nucleotides, the CDR3 is TGTGCCAGCAGCCATGGCAGGGGAAATCAGCCCCAGCATTTT.

The V call is TRBV19, the J call TRBJ1-6, with 8 positions matching TRBD1. The CDR3 contains 14 residues. Germline values: CDR1 LNHDA, CDR2 SQIVND (reference sequence). Trimming cost V 5 bases and J 14 bases; bases outside gene matches: 11. CDR3 bases: TGTGCCAGTAGTCGGACAGGGTCACCGGGGGCCCTCCACTTT. As protein: CASSRTGSPGALHF.

The V call is TRBV7-9, the J call TRBJ1-4, with no clear D. CDR3 size: 13 residues. V shed 6 bases and J shed 5 bases, with 10 bases lying between them. Germline loops: CDR1 SEHNR, CDR2 FQNEAQ (reference sequence). CDR3 coding DNA: TGTGCCAGCAGTGGCCGGGAGAATGAAAAACTGTTTTTT. Amino acid sequence: CASSGRENEKLFF.

The rearrangement joins TRBV5-6 to TRBJ1-5; perhaps TRBD1 as D (5 bases). Trimming stripped 2 bases from V and 5 bases from J, with 14 bases between. The CDR3 length is 15 residues. CDR1 is SGHDT and CDR2 is YYEEEE in the germline V gene. The CDR3 loop reads CASSFGGTGDQPQHF. In nucleotides, the CDR3 is TGTGCCAGCAGCTTTGGCGGGACCGGGGATCAGCCCCAGCATTTT.

The chain uses TRBV4-3 and TRBJ1-1; no definite D call. Germline V gene data show CDR1 as LGHNA and CDR2 as YSLEER. V was shortened by 0 bases and J by 10 bases, with 12 bases between the two germline ends. The length of the CDR3 is 13 residues. The CDR3 protein is CASSQDLEGPAFF. In nucleotides, the CDR3 is TGCGCCAGCAGCCAAGATTTGGAGGGTCCAGCTTTCTTT.

This sequence joins TRBV7-9 and TRBJ1-2, with 7 bases lining up with TRBD1. CDR3 length: 16 residues. After removal of 5 bases from V and 3 bases from J, the junction contained 12 bases not matched to a gene. The germline V gene encodes CDR1 SEHNR and CDR2 FQNEAQ (reference sequence). The CDR3 DNA reads as TGTGCCAGCAGCGCACTTACCAGGGGGGAGGACTATGGCTACACCTTC. Translated: CASSALTRGEDYGYTF. The variable domain in full, completed from reference TRBV7-9 and TRBJ1-2, reads DTGVSQNPRHKITKRGQNVTFRCDPISEHNRLYWYRQTLGQGPEFLTYFQNEAQLEKSRLLSDRFSAERPKGSFSTLEIQRTEQGDSAMYLCASSALTRGEDYGYTFGSGTRLTVV.

The chain has TRBV2 and TRBJ2-7, with 9 nucleotides matching TRBD1. CDR1 is SNHLY and CDR2 is FYNNEI in the germline V gene. V shed 4 bases and J 2 bases; nucleotides not matched to a gene: 0. The CDR3 has 13 residues. The CDR3 sequence is CASSGQGAYEQYF. The CDR3 DNA is TGTGCCAGCAGTGGACAGGGGGCCTACGAGCAGTACTTC.

The table lists this clone with a count of one. J is TRBJ2-7 and V is TRBV14; the D is unclear. Deletions cut 4 bases from V and 0 bases from J, with 4 bases between. The CDR3 is 12 residues long. Germline values: CDR1 SGHDN, CDR2 FVKESK. The CDR3 protein is CASSPISYEQYF. The CDR3 DNA follows: TGTGCCAGCAGCCCTATCTCCTACGAGCAGTACTTC.

The rearrangement links TRBV5-1 to TRBJ1-6, with 8 nucleotides matching TRBD1. The germline CDR1 and CDR2 sequences are SGHRS and YFSETQ. With 1 base clipped from V and 6 bases from J, the junction kept 3 bases outside the gene matches. CDR3 length equals 15 residues. In nucleotides, the CDR3 is TGCGCCAGCAGCTTGCTGGACAGGGTTAATTCACCCCTCCACTTT. Translated, it gives CASSLLDRVNSPLHF.